The present entry profiles one T cell receptor (beta chain) with its context. Its antigen is unknown. The authors spiked synthetic TCR analog templates into each PCR. TCRdb's table, derived via immunoSEQ multiplex PCR, lists solely in-frame clones and lacks some. The sample includes about 95,000 clones, more than 75% seen only once; the top ten take 1.5% to 2.5%. The data belong to a study of PD-L1 blockade in urothelial cancer. Study information: Blood samples contained a median approximately 140,000 T cells. Notes on the study in general: Better survival was predicted by below-median pretreatment blood TCR clonality.

This CDR3 contains 14 residues. CDR1 and CDR2 (germline): LGHNT, FRNRAP. V gave up 1 base and J gave up 5 bases; unmatched junction bases: 1. Specified time point: pretreatment peripheral blood. Sequenced material: PBMCs, taken around atezolizumab (anti-PD-L1) treatment. The J gene is TRBJ2-7, the V gene TRBV12-5; the match to TRBD1 covers 11 bases. This TCR was sampled from a man aged 55 to 70 with urothelial cancer. The chain's CDR3 is CASGLGTGGNEQYF. The CDR3, as DNA: TGTGCTAGTGGTTTGGGGACAGGGGGCAACGAGCAGTACTTC.